The clone carrying this T cell receptor (beta chain) appeared a single time. The antigen remains undetermined. Profiling relied on immunoSEQ multiplex PCR, and the TCRdb table lists in-frame clones only, not all of them. The sample lists about 220,000 clones, 85% to 95% occurring once. This sample stems from a study of cytomegalovirus exposure and HLA in healthy donors. Whole-study context: The approximately 660 first-cohort repertoires shared a platform with the 120 or so validation repertoires, as reported in a later analysis.

Study results and caveats: Three chains tied to CMV proved CMV antigen-specific in vitro. The study listed some 160 cytomegalovirus-associated TCR beta chains.

Material: PBMCs. The receptor was derived from a woman aged 18-29 years in good health and CMV-seronegative.

CDR3 in amino acids: CASNDRVAADTQYF. In nucleotides, the CDR3 is TGTGCCAGCAATGACAGGGTTGCGGCAGATACGCAGTATTTT. This chain connects TRBV28 to TRBJ2-3; 7 bases align to TRBD1. Unmatched junction bases numbered 8, after V lost 7 bases and J lost 4 bases. The germline V gene encodes CDR1 MDHEN and CDR2 SYDVKM. This CDR3 comprises 14 residues.